Shown below are 13 T cell receptor beta chains from a single sample sequenced in a study of cytomegalovirus exposure and HLA in healthy donors. The repertoire was sequenced with immunoSEQ multiplex PCR; TCRdb's copy has only in-frame clones and lacks some. The sample lists about 66,000 clones, around 97% seen once, with around 1.6% in the top ten. Source material: PBMCs. These receptors were taken from a woman between 18 and 29 years old in good health and CMV-seropositive.

V and J are TRBV29-1 and TRBJ1-1; D remains unclear. This CDR3 has 12 residues. V gave up 3 bases and J gave up 7 bases, with 12 bases separating them. CDR1 and CDR2 from the germline V gene are SQVTM and ANQGSEA. The CDR3 DNA reads as TGCAGCGTTGATGTCCGGGGAGTTGAAGCTTTCTTT. Translated, it gives CSVDVRGVEAFF. Complete variable domain (other parts from reference TRBV29-1 and TRBJ1-1): SAVISQKPSRDICQRGTSLTIQCQVDSQVTMMFWYRQQPGQSLTLIATANQGSEATYESGFVIDKFPISRPNLTFSTLTVSNMSPEDSSIYLCSVDVRGVEAFFGQGTRLTVV.

The gene calls are TRBV4-2 and TRBJ2-6, with TRBD2 matching 11 bases. V trimming: 0 bases; J trimming: 0 bases; junction bases outside the gene matches: 4. This CDR3 is built from 19 residues. The germline V gene encodes CDR1 LGHNA and CDR2 YNFKEQ. The CDR3 region has the DNA TGTGCCAGCAGCCAAGACCTACTAGCGGGAGTCTCTGGGGCCAACGTCCTGACTTTC. This encodes CASSQDLLAGVSGANVLTF.

This chain joins TRBV4-1 and TRBJ2-7, with TRBD2 matching 7 bases. From germline, CDR1 is MGHRA and CDR2 YSYEKL. This CDR3 contains 14 residues. Trimming removed 1 base from V and 1 base from J; junction bases left unmatched: 1. CDR3 in amino acids: CASSQGGGSYEQYF. DNA of the CDR3: TGCGCCAGCAGCCAAGGGGGAGGGTCCTACGAGCAGTACTTC.

The gene calls are TRBV6-6 and TRBJ1-2; D may be TRBD1 (6 bases). Germline V CDR1 and CDR2: MNHNY, SVGAGI (reference sequence). The V end lost 0 bases, the J end lost 8 bases, and 16 bases lay between the germline ends. The CDR3 spans 15 residues. The CDR3 is CASSYSTGSGRGYTF. Here the CDR3 DNA reads TGTGCCAGCAGTTACTCGACAGGCAGTGGTCGAGGCTACACCTTC.

This chain links TRBV19 with TRBJ2-1; possibly TRBD2 for D (5 bases). The V and J ends lost 2 bases and 7 bases respectively, with 15 bases between them. The CDR3 has 15 residues. Germline-derived CDR1 and CDR2 are LNHDA and SQIVND (reference sequence). Here the CDR3 reads CASSIPTGMGNEQFF. CDR3 sequence (DNA): TGTGCCAGTAGTATACCCACGGGGATGGGGAATGAGCAGTTCTTC. The full variable domain, completed using reference TRBV19 and TRBJ2-1, is DGGITQSPKYLFRKEGQNVTLSCEQNLNHDAMYWYRQDPGQGLRLIYYSQIVNDFQKGDIAEGYSVSREKKESFPLTVTSAQKNPTAFYLCASSIPTGMGNEQFFGPGTRLTVL.

J is TRBJ2-7 and V is TRBV5-4, with 13 bases lining up with TRBD2. Germline V gene lookup returns CDR1 SGHNT and CDR2 YYREEE (reference sequence). The V gene end was trimmed by 0 bases and the J gene end by 7 bases; junction bases not matched to a gene: 7. This CDR3 spans 16 amino acids. CDR3: CASSLGIAGLAGEQYF. The CDR3 DNA reads as TGTGCCAGCAGCTTGGGCATAGCGGGACTAGCGGGAGAGCAGTACTTC.

The chain links TRBV4-2 to TRBJ2-3; 8 nucleotides agree with TRBD1. The germline CDR1 and CDR2 sequences are LGHNA and YNFKEQ. Losses at the gene ends were 2 bases for V and 6 bases for J; bases not matched to a gene: 1. The CDR3 is made up of 13 amino acids. The CDR3 region is CASSQNRGDTQYF. The CDR3 DNA follows: TGTGCCAGCAGCCAAAACAGGGGGGATACGCAGTATTTT.

The CDR3 DNA is TGTGCCAGCAGTCCACCGAGCGCAGGGGGCTATGGCTACACCTTC. Protein product: CASSPPSAGGYGYTF. This chain uses TRBV28 with TRBJ1-2; 7 bases line up with TRBD1. This CDR3 region has 15 residues. Looked up from germline, CDR1 is MDHEN and CDR2 is SYDVKM. V trimming: 5 bases; J trimming: 4 bases; junction bases outside the gene matches: 10.

This chain joins TRBV6-6 and TRBJ1-2; tentative D call: TRBD1 (5 bases). The CDR3 is 14 residues long. The V and J ends lost 2 bases and 0 bases respectively, with 7 bases between them. Germline V gives CDR1 MNHNY, CDR2 SVGAGI (reference sequence). CDR3 DNA sequence: TGTGCCAGCAGTTACCGGGGGGCTAACTATGGCTACACCTTC. Translated, it gives CASSYRGANYGYTF.

This rearrangement joins TRBV7-2 to TRBJ2-7; tentative D call: TRBD1 (5 bases). Trimming pared 6 bases from V and 1 base from J, leaving 10 bases between. The V gene's germline CDR1 is SGHTA and CDR2 FQGNSA. The CDR3 totals 13 residues. The CDR3 here is CASSLGPSYEQYF. CDR3 DNA: TGTGCCAGCAGTTTGGGGCCGTCCTACGAGCAGTACTTC.

The chain links TRBV7-3 to TRBJ2-3; 10 nucleotides match TRBD1. The CDR3 spans 17 residues. Germline CDR1 reads SGHTA; CDR2 reads FQGTGA. V trimming: 2 bases; J trimming: 4 bases; junction bases outside the gene matches: 9. CDR3 region: CASSLVPDRGGADTQYF. The CDR3 bases are TGTGCCAGCAGCTTAGTCCCGGACAGGGGGGGCGCAGATACGCAGTATTTT.

V gene TRBV27 combines with J gene TRBJ1-1; D is possibly TRBD1 (5 bases). This CDR3 contains 13 residues. Trimming cost V 2 bases and J 3 bases, with 7 bases left between them. Germline V CDR1 and CDR2: MNHEY, SMNVEV (reference sequence). The CDR3: CASSLTRDTEAFF. The CDR3 DNA reads as TGTGCCAGCAGTTTAACCAGGGACACTGAAGCTTTCTTT.

The chain joins TRBV9 to TRBJ1-2; D is possibly TRBD1 (5 bases). V lost 3 bases and J lost 2, with 17 bases in between. Germline CDR1 and CDR2: SGDLS and YYNGEE. CDR3 length: 16 residues. CDR3 sequence reads: CASSAKTATLNYGYTF. The CDR3 DNA reads TGTGCCAGCAGCGCAAAGACAGCCACCCTGAACTATGGCTACACCTTC.